These T cell receptor beta chains were read from a single sample in a study of shared clonotypes between healthy human individuals. The method was immunoSEQ multiplex PCR; TCRdb's version includes in-frame clones alone and lacks a portion of them. The sample lists some 1,100,000 clones, around 78% occurring once. Material: memory CD4+ T cells from PBMCs. These receptors originate from a man between 18 and 29 years old in good health. Some clones in this sample may be carry-over from other donors' samples. Each CDR3 is given without its conserved first and last residue.

j_gene: TRBJ1-2
v_gene: TRBV7-2
CDR3aa: ASSLRQGARDYGYT

j_gene: TRBJ1-1
v_gene: TRBV2
CDR3aa: ASSGIGTVKAF

j_gene: TRBJ2-3
v_gene: TRBV4-3
CDR3aa: ASSHGRASGSTDTQY

j_gene: TRBJ1-5
v_gene: TRBV2
CDR3aa: ASRPTGEGQPQH

j_gene: TRBJ1-5
v_gene: TRBV6-5
CDR3aa: ASRRSQGDQPQH

j_gene: TRBJ2-7
v_gene: TRBV30
CDR3aa: AWSTGSAYEQY

j_gene: TRBJ1-1
v_gene: TRBV7-9
CDR3aa: ASSLLRQGGTEAF

j_gene: TRBJ2-1
v_gene: TRBV9
CDR3aa: ASTQPMGTSGRTTNEQF

j_gene: TRBJ1-1
v_gene: TRBV28
CDR3aa: ASTPWQMNTEAF

j_gene: TRBJ2-1
v_gene: TRBV7-8
CDR3aa: ASRLAGYNEQF

j_gene: TRBJ2-5
v_gene: TRBV28
CDR3aa: ASRTGKLAEETQY

j_gene: TRBJ2-5
v_gene: TRBV5-6
CDR3aa: ASTLRGLGTQY

j_gene: TRBJ2-4
v_gene: TRBV21-1
CDR3aa: ASSKNAWNRLLAKNIQY

j_gene: TRBJ1-2
v_gene: TRBV7-8
CDR3aa: ASSLGPSAGYGYT

j_gene: TRBJ2-2
v_gene: TRBV5-1
CDR3aa: ASSVSGISTGELF

j_gene: TRBJ1-4
v_gene: TRBV28
CDR3aa: ASSSPAVTVKLF

j_gene: TRBJ1-5
v_gene: TRBV28
CDR3aa: ASSPMVLYSNQPQH

j_gene: TRBJ2-3
v_gene: TRBV11-1
CDR3aa: ASSAHRGQSWDTQY

j_gene: TRBJ2-3
v_gene: TRBV6-1
CDR3aa: ASSEFWMDADTQY

j_gene: TRBJ2-7
v_gene: TRBV12-5
CDR3aa: ASEPPPVTGPCLYEQY

j_gene: TRBJ1-2
v_gene: TRBV5-4
CDR3aa: ASRSREVLYYT

j_gene: TRBJ1-1
v_gene: TRBV14
CDR3aa: ASSRNLPGTEAF

j_gene: TRBJ2-7
v_gene: TRBV9
CDR3aa: ASSPRTGTATHEQY

j_gene: TRBJ2-5
v_gene: TRBV7-7
CDR3aa: ASSLVSGGETQY

j_gene: TRBJ1-2
v_gene: TRBV27
CDR3aa: ASSPAGVLGYGYT

j_gene: TRBJ2-7
v_gene: TRBV10-3
CDR3aa: AISESWGSSYEQY

j_gene: TRBJ2-3
v_gene: TRBV4-3
CDR3aa: ASSQGAGLAADTQY

j_gene: TRBJ1-1
v_gene: TRBV7-9
CDR3aa: ASSSSVWSTEAF

j_gene: TRBJ1-5
v_gene: TRBV5-1
CDR3aa: ASSFGTANQPQH

j_gene: TRBJ2-7
v_gene: TRBV14
CDR3aa: ASSPGTSAHYEQY

j_gene: TRBJ1-5
v_gene: TRBV27
CDR3aa: ASSLNRGQQPQH

j_gene: TRBJ2-1
v_gene: TRBV28
CDR3aa: ASAHLSSTREQF

j_gene: TRBJ2-5
v_gene: TRBV4-3
CDR3aa: ASSQYAEQETQY

j_gene: TRBJ2-1
v_gene: TRBV9
CDR3aa: ASSSSGRANNEQF

j_gene: TRBJ2-7
v_gene: TRBV4-1
CDR3aa: ASSPWVRTRYEQY

j_gene: TRBJ2-2
v_gene: TRBV30
CDR3aa: AWSVWGRATGELF

j_gene: TRBJ1-2
v_gene: TRBV28
CDR3aa: ASSPPRGYGYT

j_gene: TRBJ2-3
v_gene: TRBV20-1
CDR3aa: SASRDLGY

j_gene: TRBJ2-7
v_gene: TRBV7-2
CDR3aa: ASSSTPYEQY

j_gene: TRBJ2-2
v_gene: TRBV7-3
CDR3aa: ASSSVQGVTGELF

j_gene: TRBJ2-5
v_gene: TRBV5-1
CDR3aa: ASSLFGQGQETQY

j_gene: TRBJ2-7
v_gene: TRBV6-5
CDR3aa: ATRFTSGSYEQY

j_gene: TRBJ2-4
v_gene: TRBV10-3
CDR3aa: AIKLAHQRVFLIY

j_gene: TRBJ1-6
v_gene: TRBV25-1
CDR3aa: ASRDDTSKNSPLH

j_gene: TRBJ1-1
v_gene: TRBV11-2
CDR3aa: ASSLGGWQNTEAF

j_gene: TRBJ2-7
v_gene: TRBV27
CDR3aa: ASSGDRAYEQY

j_gene: TRBJ2-3
v_gene: TRBV4-1
CDR3aa: ASSQRLGSTDTQY

j_gene: TRBJ1-2
v_gene: TRBV4-2
CDR3aa: ASSQDGSDYGYT